This T cell receptor (beta chain) was documented in a study of blood T cell repertoires in COVID-19. Study in general: Researchers got acute and convalescent COVID-19 samples from the United States, Italy and Spain. Nucleic acid was either cDNA or gDNA, and it came from T cells, B-cell-depleted T cells, or PBMCs.

Authors' processing steps: From reference gene primer amplification, estimates of nucleated cell counts were derived. Sequencing was performed with immunoSEQ multiplex PCR; in TCRdb, only in-frame clones are kept and a portion is missing. That table supplies the V and J calls and clone size; D and trimming were determined from the DNA. This table holds nearly 200,000 clones, around four fifths found once. This clone was counted at least ten times. This sample includes further DNA sequences coding for the same CDR3. Germline assignment: CDR1 KGHSH and CDR2 LQKENI. The CDR3 extends over 13 amino acids. Trimming cost V 3 bases and J 1 base, with 6 bases left between them.

Sequencing input: peripheral blood. The receptor was isolated from a woman aged 70 to 79 with active or convalescent COVID-19. V is TRBV18 and J is TRBJ1-1, with TRBD1 as a possible D gene (6 bases). The CDR3 sequence is CASSPGQNTEAFF. DNA for the CDR3: TGTGCCAGCTCACCGGGACAGAACACTGAAGCTTTCTTT.